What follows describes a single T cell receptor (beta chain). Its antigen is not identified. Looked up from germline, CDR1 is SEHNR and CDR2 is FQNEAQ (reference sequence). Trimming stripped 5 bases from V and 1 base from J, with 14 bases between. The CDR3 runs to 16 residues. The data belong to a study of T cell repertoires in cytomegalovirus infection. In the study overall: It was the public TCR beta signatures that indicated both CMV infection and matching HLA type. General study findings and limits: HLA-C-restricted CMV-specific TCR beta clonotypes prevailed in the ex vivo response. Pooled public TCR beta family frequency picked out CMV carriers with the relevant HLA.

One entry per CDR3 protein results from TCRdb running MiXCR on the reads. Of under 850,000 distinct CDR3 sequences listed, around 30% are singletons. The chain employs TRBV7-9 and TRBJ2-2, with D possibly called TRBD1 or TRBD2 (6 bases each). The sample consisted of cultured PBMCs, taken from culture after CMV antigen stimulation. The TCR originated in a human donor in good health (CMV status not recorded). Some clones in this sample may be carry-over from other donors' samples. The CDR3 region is CASSPLGGKNTGELFF. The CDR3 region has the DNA TGTGCCAGCAGCCCTTTAGGGGGGAAGAACACCGGGGAGCTGTTTTTT.